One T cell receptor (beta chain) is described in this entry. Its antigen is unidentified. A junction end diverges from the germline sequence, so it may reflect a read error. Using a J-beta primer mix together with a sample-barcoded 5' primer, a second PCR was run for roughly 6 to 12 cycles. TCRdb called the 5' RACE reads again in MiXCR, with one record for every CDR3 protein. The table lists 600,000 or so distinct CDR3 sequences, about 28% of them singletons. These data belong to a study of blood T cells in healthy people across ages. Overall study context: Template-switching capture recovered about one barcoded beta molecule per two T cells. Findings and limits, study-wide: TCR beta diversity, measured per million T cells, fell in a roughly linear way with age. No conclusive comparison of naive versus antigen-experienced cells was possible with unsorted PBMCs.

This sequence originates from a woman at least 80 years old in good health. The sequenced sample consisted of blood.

CDR3 residues: CAGSLREQGLAEAFF. CDR3 nucleotide sequence: TGTGCCGGCAGCTTACGGGAACAGGGTCTGGCGGAGGCTTTCTTT. This chain uses TRBV7-8 with TRBJ1-1, with D tentatively TRBD1 (6 bases). Germline V lookup: CDR1 SGHVS, CDR2 FQNEAQ. This CDR3 has 15 residues.